This note documents a single T cell receptor beta chain sequence. Its antigen is not known. Germline V lookup: CDR1 SGHKS, CDR2 YYEKEE (reference sequence). V lost 6 bases, J lost 1 base, and 10 bases lay in between. The CDR3 sequence is 13 residues long. Clones were read by immunoSEQ multiplex PCR, and TCRdb kept only the in-frame ones, dropping some. This sample has some 140,000 clones; around 92% occur once, and the top ten carry about 1.5%. The sample comes from a study of T cells in localized non-small cell lung cancer. The study, taken as a whole, reports: Adjacent uninvolved lung had the highest clonality, suggesting focused antigen responses. A higher density of T cells in blood coincided with extended overall survival.

The sequence was obtained from a female donor of 60 years or more with stage I lung adenocarcinoma. The rearrangement uses TRBV5-5 and TRBJ1-1; weak D call: TRBD1 (6 bases). The material sequenced was peripheral blood, taken before any cancer treatment. CDR3 loop: CASTKQGNTEAFF. CDR3 bases: TGTGCCAGCACCAAACAGGGGAACACTGAAGCTTTCTTT.